These 15 T cell receptor beta chains originate from one sample sequenced in a study of blood T cell repertoires in COVID-19 (dated by TCRdb to about 2020). The library relied on the immunoSEQ multiplex PCR assay. TCRdb carries this immuneACCESS record with in-frame sequences only. Its versions omit some clonotypes, under half of them owing to an unresolved V gene in the studies checked, with the rest unexplained. The sample profile shows about 180,000 clones; approximately 87% of them were found once. The ten largest clones add up to roughly 20% of the sample. Sequencing was performed on peripheral blood. The receptors were sampled from a man between 65 and 85 years old with active or convalescent COVID-19.

V gene TRBV2 combines with J gene TRBJ1-5, with D maybe TRBD1 (6 bases). CDR1 and CDR2 from the germline V gene are SNHLY and FYNNEI. Trimming cost V 8 bases and J 6 bases, with 17 bases left between them. This CDR3 comprises 14 residues. This CDR3 is CASASGGSGQPQHF. The CDR3 DNA is TGTGCCAGCGCCTCGGGGGGCTCGGGTCAGCCCCAGCATTTT. Full variable domain (outside the CDR3, taken from reference TRBV2 and TRBJ1-5): EPEVTQTPSHQVTQMGQEVILRCVPISNHLYFYWYRQILGQKVEFLVSFYNNEISEKSEIFDDQFSVERPDGSNFTLKIRSTKLEDSAMYFCASASGGSGQPQHFGDGTRLSIL.

The chain links TRBV7-8 to TRBJ1-2; tentative D call: TRBD1 (6 bases). Germline V gene lookup returns CDR1 SGHVS and CDR2 FQNEAQ. V dropped 1 base and J dropped 0 bases, with 12 bases sitting between them. The CDR3 spans 16 residues. CDR3 nucleotides: TGTGCCAGCAGCTTAGAGTGGTCAGGGGCTAACTATGGCTACACCTTC. Its translation is CASSLEWSGANYGYTF. The full variable domain, rest sourced from reference TRBV7-8 and TRBJ1-2, is GAGVSQSPRYKVAKRGQDVALRCDPISGHVSLFWYQQALGQGPEFLTYFQNEAQLDKSGLPSDRFFAERPEGSVSTLKIQRTQQEDSAVYLCASSLEWSGANYGYTFGSGTRLTVV.

V and J are TRBV10-2 and TRBJ1-5; no clear D. CDR1 WSHSY and CDR2 SAAADI come from the germline V gene. The CDR3 is 12 amino acids. V lost 9 bases and J 0 bases, leaving 6 bases between the germline ends. The CDR3 reads CASRHSNQPQHF. CDR3 nucleotide sequence: TGCGCCAGTCGACATAGCAATCAGCCCCAGCATTTT.

This chain links TRBV6-5 with TRBJ1-6; perhaps TRBD1 as D (6 bases). This CDR3 has 16 amino acids. The V end lost 4 bases, the J end lost 6 bases, and 16 bases lay between the germline ends. CDR1 is MNHEY, CDR2 SVGAGI, per germline. The CDR3 loop reads CASSLRTVFSNSPLHF. The CDR3 coding sequence is TGTGCCAGCAGTTTAAGGACAGTTTTTTCTAATTCACCCCTCCACTTT.

V usage is TRBV20-1 and J usage is TRBJ1-1, with a weak D call TRBD1 (6 bases). The CDR3 is made up of 11 amino acids. Germline V gene sequence: CDR1 DFQATT, CDR2 SNEGSKA (reference sequence). This CDR3 is CRSVRGTEAFF. CDR3 nucleotides: TGCAGGTCCGTCAGGGGCACTGAAGCTTTCTTT.

The chain uses TRBV27 and TRBJ2-2; weak D call: TRBD1 (6 bases). The V end lost 4 bases, the J end lost 3 bases, and 12 bases lay between the germline ends. There are 15 residues in the CDR3. Germline V gene sequence: CDR1 MNHEY, CDR2 SMNVEV (reference sequence). The CDR3 DNA follows: TGTGCCAGCAGTTCCAACAGGGACCACACCGGGGAGCTGTTTTTT. This translates into CASSSNRDHTGELFF.

The chain carries TRBV15 and TRBJ2-7, with TRBD1 identical over 8 bases. The CDR3 runs to 14 residues. V trimming: 0 bases; J trimming: 3 bases; junction bases outside the gene matches: 1. Germline V gene data show CDR1 as LNHNV and CDR2 as YYDKDF (reference sequence). The DNA of the CDR3 is TGTGCCACCAGCAGAGAGGGGACAGGCTACGAGCAGTACTTC. Protein sequence: CATSREGTGYEQYF.

The chain has TRBV30 and TRBJ2-2, with TRBD2 matching over 7 bases. The V and J ends lost 8 bases and 1 base, in that order; junction bases with no gene match: 10. Germline V lookup: CDR1 GTSNPN, CDR2 SVGIG (reference sequence). The CDR3 runs 15 residues. This CDR3 is CAESREEVNTGELFF. CDR3 DNA: TGTGCCGAATCCCGGGAGGAGGTGAACACCGGGGAGCTGTTTTTT.

V usage is TRBV7-3 and J usage is TRBJ1-5, with 7 positions matching TRBD1. In germline, CDR1 is SGHTA, CDR2 FQGTGA. This CDR3 region has 15 residues. With V trimmed by 6 bases and J by 2 bases, 7 bases remained unmatched. This CDR3 is CASRRDRVGNQPQHF. Here the CDR3 DNA reads TGTGCCAGCAGACGCGACAGGGTTGGCAATCAGCCCCAGCATTTT.

J is TRBJ1-1 and V is TRBV14; TRBD1 aligns across 7 bases. Germline CDR1 reads SGHDN; CDR2 reads FVKESK. The CDR3 extends over 13 amino acids. After removal of 5 bases from V and 3 bases from J, the junction contained 3 bases not matched to a gene. The CDR3 DNA reads as TGTGCCAGCAGCGAACAGGGGTACACTGAAGCTTTCTTT. This gives the protein CASSEQGYTEAFF.

This clone was detected only a few times. The chain couples TRBV19 to TRBJ2-7; D is perhaps TRBD1 (6 bases). V was pared by 1 base and J by 1 base, with 14 bases between. Germline V lookup: CDR1 LNHDA, CDR2 SQIVND (reference sequence). The CDR3 extends over 16 amino acids. The CDR3 loop is CASSIVGWGPSYEQYF. The CDR3 DNA reads as TGTGCCAGTAGTATAGTAGGTTGGGGGCCGTCCTACGAGCAGTACTTC.

This sequence joins TRBV7-2 and TRBJ2-7, with a tentative D call TRBD2 (5 bases). V gave up 1 base and J gave up 2 bases, with 12 bases separating them. The CDR3 length is 15 residues. CDR1 and CDR2 from the germline V gene are SGHTA and FQGNSA. The CDR3 nucleotides read TGTGCCAGCAGCTTAGGTGTAGCGAATACCTACGAGCAGTACTTC. Amino acid sequence: CASSLGVANTYEQYF.

A few counts support this clone. The rearrangement links TRBV7-8 to TRBJ1-5; no firm D call. Trimming removed 1 base at V and 0 bases at J, with 7 bases between. The CDR3 is 15 amino acids. Per the germline V gene, CDR1 is SGHVS and CDR2 is FQNEAQ. In DNA form, the CDR3 reads TGTGCCAGCAGCTTAGACAGAACTAGCAATCAGCCCCAGCATTTT. It specifies CASSLDRTSNQPQHF.

This clone was found many times. The chain links TRBV19 to TRBJ2-2; 15 bases match TRBD2. The CDR3 runs 17 residues. Germline V gene lookup returns CDR1 LNHDA and CDR2 SQIVND (reference sequence). The V segment lost 8 bases and the J segment 2 bases; nucleotides outside the gene matches: 6. The CDR3 here is CASGWTSGRANTGELFF. CDR3 in DNA: TGTGCCAGTGGGTGGACTAGCGGGAGGGCCAACACCGGGGAGCTGTTTTTT.

The chain links TRBV15 to TRBJ2-7; 9 bases agree with TRBD2. CDR1 and CDR2 (germline): LNHNV, YYDKDF (reference sequence). V lost 1 base and J lost 3; bases outside the gene matches: 4. The CDR3 has 15 residues. The CDR3 loop reads CATSRAGTSNYEQYF. The CDR3 nucleotides read TGTGCCACCAGCAGAGCTGGGACTAGCAACTACGAGCAGTACTTC.